This TCR beta chain is from a study of T cell responses to AZD1222 COVID-19 vaccine. The assay was immunoSEQ multiplex PCR, and TCRdb's table has in-frame clones only and misses some. The sample includes some 140,000 clones, over 85% of them seen just once. Study-wide points: Baseline antibody screening turned up just five to seven seropositive AZD1222 recipients. Among spike-specific TCRs, nearly half reportedly target unmutated variant regions.

A note on this clone: Its antigen remains unidentified.

The germline CDR1 and CDR2 sequences are SGDLS and YYNGEE. Trimming cost V 4 bases and J 6 bases; bases outside gene matches: 7. The CDR3 is 15 amino acids. Sequences were derived from peripheral blood, sampled on day 0 of AZD1222 vaccination. The sequence came from an adult in good health. This chain uses TRBV9 with TRBJ2-1; 10 nucleotides line up with TRBD2. CDR3 region: CASSIGLADANEQFF. The CDR3 bases are TGTGCCAGCAGCATAGGACTAGCGGACGCCAATGAGCAGTTCTTC.